The rows below give T cell receptor beta chains drawn from one sample of a study of OX40 agonist ivuxolimab in advanced cancers. Profiled with immunoSEQ multiplex PCR; TCRdb holds only in-frame clones, not every one. The sample includes about 95,000 clones, 89% of them seen just once. The starting material was CD4+ or CD8+ T cells sorted from blood, obtained in a trial of the OX40 agonist ivuxolimab. These TCRs come from an adult with an advanced solid tumor such as melanoma, head and neck, liver or kidney cancer. Each CDR3 is given with its conserved first and last residue. The D gene is left open where the match is weak. Clone sizes are given selectively: once, few, many, or a class where the clone is expanded.

V gene,clone size,J gene,D gene,CDR3 DNA,CDR3 protein
TRBV28,few,TRBJ2-1,TRBD2,TGTGCCAGCAGTTTCGGACTAGCGGGAGGAAGCTCCTACAATGAGCAGTTCTTC,CASSFGLAGGSSYNEQFF
TRBV6-5,-,TRBJ2-7,TRBD1,TGTGCCAGCAGACCGGACAGGGACTACGAGCAGTACTTC,CASRPDRDYEQYF
TRBV29-1,-,TRBJ2-7,TRBD1,TGCAGCGGCGGGCAGGGGGCGGAGGAGCAGTACTTC,CSGGQGAEEQYF
TRBV6-6,-,TRBJ2-5,TRBD1,TGTGCCAGCAGAGGACAGGTTACCTTGTACCAAGAGACCCAGTACTTC,CASRGQVTLYQETQYF
TRBV9,-,TRBJ2-2,-,TGTGCCAGCAGTTTAACAGCGAACACCGGGGAGCTGTTTTTT,CASSLTANTGELFF
TRBV5-4,few,TRBJ1-1,-,TGTGCCAGCGGTGGGGGGAACACTGAAGCTTTCTTT,CASGGGNTEAFF
TRBV9,-,TRBJ2-2,TRBD1,TGTGCCAGCAGCTCGTCCGTGGCAGGGGGCACCGGGGAGCTGTTTTTT,CASSSSVAGGTGELFF
TRBV30,-,TRBJ2-5,-,TGTGCCTGGAGTACCTCCCAAGAGACCCAGTACTTC,CAWSTSQETQYF
TRBV18,-,TRBJ2-7,TRBD2,TGTGCCAGCTCACCGACTAGCGGGGACTCCTACGAGCAGTACTTC,CASSPTSGDSYEQYF
TRBV7-7,-,TRBJ2-5,-,TGTGCTAGCAGCTTGGCACTTCAAGAGACCCAGTACTTC,CASSLALQETQYF
TRBV7-9,-,TRBJ2-2,TRBD2,TGTGCCAGCAGACCCGGTGTGGGAGGGCGGTATACCGGGGAGCTGTTTTTT,CASRPGVGGRYTGELFF
TRBV14,-,TRBJ1-4,-,TGTGCCAGCAGCCGCCTGGGAAAGGGGGAGGAACGACTGTTTTTT,CASSRLGKGEERLFF
TRBV27,-,TRBJ2-2,TRBD2,TGTGCCAGCAGTTTTAACATAGCGGGAGAGGAAACCGGGGAGCTGTTTTTT,CASSFNIAGEETGELFF
TRBV7-2,-,TRBJ2-7,TRBD1,TGTGCCAGCAGCCGGGACAGTTCCTCCTACGAGCAGTACTTC,CASSRDSSSYEQYF
TRBV19,-,TRBJ2-5,-,TGTGCCAGTAGTATTGGTGCCCAAGGGACCCAGTACTTC,CASSIGAQGTQYF
TRBV9,-,TRBJ2-5,TRBD1,TGTGCCAGTTCCCCCATTCAGGGGGTCCTAGAGACCCAGTACTTC,CASSPIQGVLETQYF
TRBV14,-,TRBJ2-3,-,TGTGCCAGCAGCTACCGACCTTCCACAGATACGCAGTATTTT,CASSYRPSTDTQYF
TRBV4-3,-,TRBJ2-3,TRBD2,TGCGCCAGCAGCCAAGATAGGAGCGGGAATGGGGATACGCAGTATTTT,CASSQDRSGNGDTQYF
TRBV27,-,TRBJ1-3,TRBD1,TGTGCCAGCAGTTTATCAGGGGGCCGCTCTGGAAACACCATATATTTT,CASSLSGGRSGNTIYF
TRBV7-6,-,TRBJ2-7,-,TGTGCCAGCAGCCTTCAGGAAGGTTCCTACGAGCAGTACTTC,CASSLQEGSYEQYF
TRBV9,-,TRBJ2-1,-,TGTGCCAGCAGCGTAGGGCCAGAGGGCAATGAGCAGTTCTTC,CASSVGPEGNEQFF
TRBV19,-,TRBJ1-1,TRBD1,TGTGCCAGTAGTACAGGGGGCCGGACTGAAGCTTTCTTT,CASSTGGRTEAFF
TRBV7-9,-,TRBJ1-2,-,TGTGCCAGCAGCTCGCTGGGAGCCTCTCGAGGTGGCTACACCTTC,CASSSLGASRGGYTF